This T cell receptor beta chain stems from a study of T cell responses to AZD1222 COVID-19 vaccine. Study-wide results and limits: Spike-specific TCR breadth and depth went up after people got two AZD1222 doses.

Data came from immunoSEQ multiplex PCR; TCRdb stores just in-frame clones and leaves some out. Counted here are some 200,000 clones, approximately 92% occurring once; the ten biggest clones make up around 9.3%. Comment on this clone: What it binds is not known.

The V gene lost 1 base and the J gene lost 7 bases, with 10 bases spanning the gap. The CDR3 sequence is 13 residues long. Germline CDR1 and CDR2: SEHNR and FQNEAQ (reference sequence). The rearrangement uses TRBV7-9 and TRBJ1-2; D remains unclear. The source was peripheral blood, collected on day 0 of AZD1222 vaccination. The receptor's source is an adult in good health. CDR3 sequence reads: CASSLDSGIGYTF. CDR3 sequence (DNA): TGTGCCAGCAGCTTAGATTCCGGGATTGGCTACACCTTC.